This TCR beta chain was captured in a study of OX40 agonist ivuxolimab in advanced cancers. Some background on the complete study: Ivuxolimab was a fully human IgG2 agonistic monoclonal antibody targeting the costimulatory receptor OX40 (CD134). The paper covers the monotherapy dose-escalation part of the phase I ivuxolimab trial, which included N ≈ 57 patients. Among the approximately 50 dose-escalation patients, around 19 had hepatocellular carcinoma, around 15 melanoma, 9 renal cell carcinoma and 9 head and neck cancer. A male proportion of 70% to 90% and a mean age of approximately 60 years, ranging from about 23 to 79, were recorded for the dose-escalation cohort. Patients were allowed to have had prior anti-PD-1, anti-PD-L1 or anti-CTLA-4 therapy, and 30% to 40% of the dose-escalation patients had previously received checkpoint inhibitors. Three dose-escalation patients achieved partial responses, one with hepatocellular carcinoma and two with cutaneous melanoma. Peripheral TCRbeta sequencing aimed to test whether ivuxolimab altered TCR sequence diversity and caused clonal T-cell expansion. Intravenous ivuxolimab was administered to patients every 2 weeks at six dose levels: 0.01, 0.1, 0.3, 1.5, 3 and 10 mg/kg. What the research found in general, with its limitations: Low levels of normalized T-cell clonal expansion were also seen in some nonresponding patients. Clonal expansion of both CD4+ and CD8+ blood T cells was observed from baseline to week 6 at doses 0.1 to 3.0 mg/kg. In partial responders in the 0.1-3.0 mg/kg groups, normalized peripheral clonal expansion was found to be among the lowest, especially among CD8+ T cells. On average, CD8+ T cells showed more expanded clones than CD4+ T cells after ivuxolimab. The antigen specificity of the clonally expanded peripheral T cells was not determined.

Genomic DNA was extracted from sorted cells for sequencing of the TCRbeta CDR3 region. The immunoSEQ Assay was used to sequence the TCRbeta CDR3 regions. TCRdb stores this immuneACCESS table with in-frame sequences only. Part of the clones is absent; in the studies checked, under half of the shortfall reflects unresolved V genes, and no reason is known for the rest. The sample table lists more than 85,000 clones, over 75% of them with a count of one. The ten largest clones represent approximately 0.3% of the sample. With respect to this clone: Its antigen is currently not known. One base away there is no much larger clone; base qualities are not given.

Taken from the germline V gene (reference sequence), the CDR1 and CDR2 loops are LNHNV and YYDKDF. Reading from cysteine to phenylalanine, the CDR3 counts 14 amino acids. Of all the DNA, just the CDR3 is kept, 42 bases in frame from base 1. V is cut by 1 base and J by 5 bases, and the space between the germline ends is 11 bases. The trial excluded patients who had a history of autoimmune disease or were on systemic immunosuppression. In every dose cohort, peripheral blood was drawn for TCR sequencing at baseline, cycle 4 day 1, and cycle 7 day 1. The samples were taken from a phase I, first-in-human, multicenter, open-label dose-escalation trial of ivuxolimab. Adults with locally advanced or metastatic melanoma, renal cell carcinoma, hepatocellular carcinoma or head and neck squamous cell carcinoma were enrolled in the trial. Before TCR sequencing, CD4+ T cells and CD8+ T cells from peripheral blood were sorted into separate populations.

The V gene is TRBV15 and the J gene is TRBJ2-5; D gene: possibly TRBD1, on 6 matching bases. The source of this sequence is an adult with an advanced solid tumor such as melanoma, head and neck, liver or kidney cancer. The starting material was CD4+ or CD8+ T cells sorted from blood, obtained in a trial of the OX40 agonist ivuxolimab. The bases read TGTGCCACCAGCAGAGTGGGGGCAGGGGAGACCCAGTACTTC. It codes for CATSRVGAGETQYF.